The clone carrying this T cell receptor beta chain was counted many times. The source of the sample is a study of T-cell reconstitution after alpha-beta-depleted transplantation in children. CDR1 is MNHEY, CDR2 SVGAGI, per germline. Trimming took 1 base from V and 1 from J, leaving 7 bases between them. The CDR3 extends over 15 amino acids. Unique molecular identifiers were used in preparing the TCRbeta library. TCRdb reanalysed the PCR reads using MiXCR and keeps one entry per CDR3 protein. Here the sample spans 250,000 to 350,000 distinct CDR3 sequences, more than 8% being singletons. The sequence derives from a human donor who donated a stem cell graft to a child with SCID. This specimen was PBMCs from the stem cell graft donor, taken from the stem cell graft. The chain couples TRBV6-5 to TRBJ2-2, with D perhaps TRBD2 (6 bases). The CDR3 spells CASSYWEVNTGELFF. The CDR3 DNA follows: TGTGCCAGCAGTTACTGGGAGGTGAACACCGGGGAGCTGTTTTTT.